These T cell receptor beta chains were read from a single sample in a study of blood T cell repertoires in COVID-19. Method: immunoSEQ multiplex PCR; TCRdb's copy keeps in-frame clones and lacks some. The sample contains about 39,000 clones, around four fifths of which appear only once. Material: peripheral blood. All receptors come from a human donor in a cohort sampled during active or convalescent COVID-19. The donor label of this sample is uncertain. The CDR3 runs from the conserved cysteine through the conserved F or W. A D gene is named only where the DNA matches it firmly. A row's size may be missing; if present it is once, few, many or a size class.

clone size	D gene	V gene	J gene	CDR3 DNA	CDR3 protein
.	TRBD2	TRBV20-1	TRBJ2-7	TGCAGTGCTAGTAACCTAGCGGGAGGGCCCTTCTCCGAGCAGTACTTC	CSASNLAGGPFSEQYF
.	TRBD2	TRBV3-1/TRBV3-2	TRBJ2-2	TGTGCCAGCAGCCTTTTTAGGCTAGCGGGAGAAGTCGACACCGGGGAGCTGTTTTTT	CASSLFRLAGEVDTGELFF
.	.	TRBV19	TRBJ1-4	TGTGCCAGTAGTATAGGAGCGGGGAGGGAACTGTTTTTT	CASSIGAGRELFF
.	.	TRBV27	TRBJ2-2	TGTGCCAGCAGTTTAAGTCGGGGGACTTCGAACACCGGGGAGCTGTTTTTT	CASSLSRGTSNTGELFF
.	TRBD2	TRBV10-3	TRBJ2-3	TGTGCCACCGGAGCGGGGTCGGGATATACGCAGTATTTT	CATGAGSGYTQYF
few	.	TRBV6-4	TRBJ2-1	TGTGCCAGCAGTGACCCAAATTACAATGAGCAGTTCTTC	CASSDPNYNEQFF
many	TRBD1	TRBV30	TRBJ2-7	TGTGCCTGGAGTGGGGGATGGACAGGGATTCGCGAGCAGTACTTC	CAWSGGWTGIREQYF
.	.	TRBV2	TRBJ1-3	TGTGCCAGCAGACCACAGGGCCCCTCTGGAAACACCATATATTTT	CASRPQGPSGNTIYF
.	TRBD2	TRBV7-2	TRBJ2-3	TGTGCCAGCAGCTCTCTAGCGGGAGTTGATACGCAGTATTTT	CASSSLAGVDTQYF
.	.	TRBV19	TRBJ1-1	TGTGCCAGTAGTATATCCAACAGGTTGAGGAACACTGAAGCTTTCTTT	CASSISNRLRNTEAFF
.	TRBD1	TRBV6-6	TRBJ2-4	TGTGCCAGCAGTTCGGACAGGGGGAACATTCAGTACTTC	CASSSDRGNIQYF
.	TRBD2	TRBV6-2/TRBV6-3	TRBJ2-2	TGTGCCAGCAGTTCCTTACGGACTAGGGGAGCGAACACCGGGGAGCTGTTTTTT	CASSSLRTRGANTGELFF
.	TRBD1	TRBV3-1/TRBV3-2	TRBJ1-1	TGTGCCAGCAGCCAGCCCAGGACAGGGGTCCCTGAAGCTTTCTTT	CASSQPRTGVPEAFF
few	.	TRBV12-5	TRBJ2-5	TGTGCTAGTGGCCCACGGGGGGAGACCCAGTACTTC	CASGPRGETQYF
.	TRBD1	TRBV18	TRBJ2-1	TGTGCCAGCTCACCACCGGACAGGGTCCCCTACAATGAGCAGTTCTTC	CASSPPDRVPYNEQFF
.	.	TRBV18	TRBJ2-1	TGTGCCAGCTCACAGGGACTGAACAATGAGCAGTTCTTC	CASSQGLNNEQFF
.	TRBD1	TRBV24-1	TRBJ1-3	TGTGCCACCACTCCGGGACAGACTATCCCTGGAAACACCATATATTTT	CATTPGQTIPGNTIYF
.	.	TRBV2	TRBJ1-2	TGTGCCAGCTTCATTTTTTTGGGGGGGCTAGATGGCTACACCTTC	CASFIFLGGLDGYTF
.	.	TRBV2	TRBJ1-5	TGTGCCAGCAGTGCCAGAAACCTTTATAGCAATCAGCCCCAGCATTTT	CASSARNLYSNQPQHF